This TCR beta chain was retrieved from a study of shared clonotypes between healthy human individuals. Study information: Used for every donor were three CD4 naive, three CD4 memory, two CD8 naive and one CD8 memory plate. Findings and caveats of the study: Rarefaction analysis demonstrated incomplete sorted-subset sequencing notwithstanding large depth.

This clone was seen a single time. Its cognate antigen is unknown. Germline values: CDR1 GTSNPN, CDR2 SVGIG (reference sequence). CDR3 length equals 18 residues. Trimming stripped 4 bases from V and 0 bases from J, with 21 bases between. In CD8 memory, CD45RO+ cells were put together with CCR7-negative CD45RA+ TemRA cells. Genomic DNA belonging to each subset was distributed in equal measure over several immunoSEQ plates. Using immunoSEQ multiplex PCR, the repertoire was profiled, and TCRdb retains in-frame clones only, with some absent. The data hold 550,000 to 800,000 clones, with about nine tenths observed a single time.

The chain joins TRBV30 to TRBJ2-2; no clear D. The sequence was collected from a man aged 18 to 35 in good health. Some clones in this sample may be carry-over from other donors' samples. The sequenced sample was memory CD8+ T cells from PBMCs. Described subset: CD45RO+ cells pooled with CCR7-negative TemRA cells. This CDR3 is CAWKIRVPITANTGELFF. CDR3 DNA: TGTGCCTGGAAAATTAGGGTCCCTATTACCGCGAACACCGGGGAGCTGTTTTTT.